These 23 T cell receptor beta chains share one sample of origin, sequenced in a study of control samples from healthy donors and cancer patients. Data came from immunoSEQ multiplex PCR; TCRdb stores just in-frame clones and leaves some out. The sample table sets out around 190,000 clones. Sequencing was carried out using blood. Receptors were obtained from a woman aged 25 to 39 in good health.

The V gene is TRBV30, the J gene TRBJ1-2; 9 bases fit TRBD1. Trimming took 0 bases from V and 8 from J; bases not matched to a gene: 7. Germline loops: CDR1 GTSNPN, CDR2 SVGIG (reference sequence). The CDR3 loop spans 14 amino acids. CDR3 loop: CAWSVGQGMNGYTF. The CDR3 nucleotides are TGTGCCTGGAGTGTGGGACAGGGCATGAACGGCTACACCTTC.

The chain is built from TRBV12-5 and TRBJ1-5; TRBD1 matches at 8 bases. This CDR3 region has 14 residues. Unmatched junction bases numbered 3, after V lost 7 bases and J lost 1 base. Germline assignment: CDR1 LGHNT and CDR2 FRNRAP. The CDR3 is CASAQGASNQPQHF. The CDR3 DNA reads TGTGCTAGTGCCCAGGGGGCGAGCAATCAGCCCCAGCATTTT. The full variable domain, completed using reference TRBV12-5 and TRBJ1-5, is DARVTQTPRHKVTEMGQEVTMRCQPILGHNTVFWYRQTMMQGLELLAYFRNRAPLDDSGMPKDRFSAEMPDATLATLKIQPSEPRDSAVYFCASAQGASNQPQHFGDGTRLSIL.

The chain has TRBV6-1 and TRBJ1-4; D is possibly TRBD1 (6 bases). The CDR3 has 14 residues. Trimming shortened V by 3 bases and J by 6 bases, and 11 bases separated the two germline ends. Germline V gene sequence: CDR1 MNHNS, CDR2 SASEGT. This chain's CDR3 is CASSEGALDEKLFF. CDR3 nucleotides: TGTGCCAGCAGTGAGGGGGCGTTAGATGAAAAACTGTTTTTT.

The chain couples TRBV6-5 to TRBJ1-6; a possible D gene is TRBD1 (5 bases). Trimming left V 2 bases short and J 7 bases short, with 15 bases between. CDR1 is MNHEY, CDR2 SVGAGI, per germline. The CDR3 spans 16 residues. The CDR3 region has the DNA TGTGCCAGCAGTTACGAAGGAGGGGTTGCGAATTCACCCCTCCACTTT. It is translated as CASSYEGGVANSPLHF.

This chain uses TRBV5-1 with TRBJ2-3; D remains ambiguous. The V end lost 7 bases, the J end lost 0 bases, and 15 bases lay between the germline ends. From germline, CDR1 is SGHRS and CDR2 YFSETQ. The CDR3 runs to 15 residues. The CDR3 nucleotides read TGCGCCAGCTTGATGGGCGTTACTAGCACAGATACGCAGTATTTT. Protein sequence: CASLMGVTSTDTQYF.

The chain recombines TRBV15 with TRBJ2-7; D gene unclear. CDR1 LNHNV and CDR2 YYDKDF come from the germline V gene (reference sequence). Trimming stripped 0 bases from V and 0 bases from J, with 6 bases between. CDR3 length equals 14 residues. The CDR3 protein is CATSRETGSYEQYF. The CDR3 region has the DNA TGTGCCACCAGCAGAGAGACCGGCTCCTACGAGCAGTACTTC.

The chain is built from TRBV30 and TRBJ1-2; a weak D match, TRBD1 (5 bases). The CDR3 contains 10 residues. Germline-derived CDR1 and CDR2 are GTSNPN and SVGIG (reference sequence). The CDR3, as DNA: TGTGCTCTCTACAGGAATGGCTACACCTTC. Translation: CALYRNGYTF. Looking up the rest from reference TRBV30 and TRBJ1-2 gives the full variable domain: SQTIHQWPATLVQPVGSPLSLECTVEGTSNPNLYWYRQAAGRGLQLLFYSVGIGQISSEVPQNLSASRPQDRQFILSSKKLLLSDSGFYLCALYRNGYTFGSGTRLTVV.

V gene TRBV10-1 combines with J gene TRBJ1-5, with TRBD1 as a possible D gene (6 bases). Germline CDR1 reads WNHNN; CDR2 reads SYGVQD (reference sequence). This CDR3 spans 16 amino acids. V was cut by 5 bases and J by 1 base, with 15 bases left in between. DNA for the CDR3: TGCGCCAGCAGTTCCATTTTCAGGGGAAGCAATCAGCCCCAGCATTTT. Its translation is CASSSIFRGSNQPQHF.

V gene TRBV12-3 or TRBV12-4 combines with J gene TRBJ1-3, with D possibly being TRBD1 (6 bases). This CDR3 is 13 amino acids long. The ends were cut back, 7 bases at V and 13 bases at J, with 20 bases in the middle. This CDR3 is CASNLGGELVIYF. The CDR3 nucleotides are TGTGCCAGCAACCTAGGGGGGGAATTGGTAATATATTTT.

J is TRBJ1-5 and V is TRBV18, with TRBD1 matching over 7 bases. This CDR3 has 14 amino acids. Germline lookup yields CDR1 KGHSH and CDR2 LQKENI. V shed 2 bases, J shed 7 bases, and the junction held 5 bases outside the gene matches. DNA for the CDR3: TGTGCCAGCTCACCAGACAGGGACGGCCAGCCCCAGCATTTT. Translating gives CASSPDRDGQPQHF.

This chain connects TRBV5-6 to TRBJ1-1; TRBD1 matches 8 bases. The CDR3 length is 15 residues. V gave up 5 bases and J gave up 1 base; unmatched junction bases: 7. Germline values: CDR1 SGHDT, CDR2 YYEEEE. CDR3 sequence (DNA): TGTGCCAGCAGACCTACAGGGGGACCGAACACTGAAGCTTTCTTT. Encoded protein: CASRPTGGPNTEAFF.

This chain joins TRBV7-9 and TRBJ2-7, with D perhaps TRBD2 (6 bases). V dropped 8 bases and J dropped 6 bases, with 11 bases sitting between them. Germline V gene lookup returns CDR1 SEHNR and CDR2 FQNEAQ (reference sequence). The CDR3 covers 11 residues. The CDR3 DNA sequence: TGTGCCAGCTGGGACGGGGGCGAGCAGTACTTC. Protein: CASWDGGEQYF.

V usage is TRBV5-1 and J usage is TRBJ2-5; possibly TRBD1 for D (6 bases). The germline V gene encodes CDR1 SGHRS and CDR2 YFSETQ. This CDR3 region has 14 residues. Trimming stripped 6 bases from V and 2 bases from J, with 14 bases between. The CDR3 DNA reads TGCGCCAGCAAGGTCGTGGGGGCACAAGAGACCCAGTACTTC. Protein product: CASKVVGAQETQYF.

The chain carries TRBV18 and TRBJ1-1, with 7 positions matching TRBD1. The CDR3 is made up of 14 amino acids. The ends lost 1 base at V and 2 bases at J; junction bases unmatched: 1. CDR1 and CDR2 (germline): KGHSH, LQKENI. The DNA of the CDR3 is TGTGCCAGCTCACCACGGGACAGCAACACTGAAGCTTTCTTT. This translates into CASSPRDSNTEAFF.

The rearrangement links TRBV28 to TRBJ1-1; D unclear. This CDR3 spans 14 amino acids. Germline V CDR1 and CDR2: MDHEN, SYDVKM. Trimming removed 1 base at V and 4 bases at J, with 10 bases between. The CDR3 region is CASSLSRGATEAFF. CDR3 DNA: TGTGCCAGCAGTTTATCACGGGGTGCCACTGAAGCTTTCTTT.

This chain connects TRBV18 to TRBJ1-2; D is possibly TRBD1 (6 bases). V lost 5 bases and J 5 bases, leaving 18 bases between the germline ends. Germline assignment: CDR1 KGHSH and CDR2 LQKENI. The CDR3 runs to 15 residues. The CDR3 loop is CASSAATGTSYGYTF. The CDR3, as DNA: TGTGCCAGCTCAGCAGCAACAGGGACGTCGTATGGCTACACCTTC.

The V gene is TRBV6-5, the J gene TRBJ1-1, with unresolved D. CDR3 length equals 11 residues. CDR1 is MNHEY, CDR2 SVGAGI, per germline. V dropped 7 bases and J dropped 4 bases, with 7 bases sitting between them. CDR3 in amino acids: CASKYSTEAFF. In DNA form, the CDR3 reads TGTGCCAGCAAGTACAGCACTGAAGCTTTCTTT.

The gene calls are TRBV27 and TRBJ1-6; possible D gene TRBD1, 5 bases. V was trimmed by 5 bases and J by 11 bases, leaving 16 bases between them. This CDR3 has 14 residues. Germline assignment: CDR1 MNHEY and CDR2 SMNVEV (reference sequence). The CDR3 loop is CASSELLGAPPLHF. CDR3 nucleotides: TGTGCCAGCAGTGAGCTACTAGGGGCCCCACCCCTCCACTTT.

The gene calls are TRBV11-2 and TRBJ2-7; 7 positions agree with TRBD2. This CDR3 is 15 amino acids long. Germline assignment: CDR1 SGHAT and CDR2 FQNNGV. V was clipped by 5 bases and J by 3 bases; unmatched bases: 10. CDR3 nucleotides: TGTGCCAGCAGCCGGGGGGTTACCCAAGTCTACGAGCAGTACTTC. Its protein product is CASSRGVTQVYEQYF. The variable domain in full, completed from reference TRBV11-2 and TRBJ2-7, reads EAGVAQSPRYKIIEKRQSVAFWCNPISGHATLYWYQQILGQGPKLLIQFQNNGVVDDSQLPKDRFSAERLKGVDSTLKIQPAKLEDSAVYLCASSRGVTQVYEQYFGPGTRLTVT.

The V and J genes are TRBV7-8 and TRBJ1-2; 10 bases are shared with TRBD1. J was trimmed by 6 bases and V by 0 bases; bases with no gene match: 10. The CDR3 is 17 amino acids. Germline V gene lookup returns CDR1 SGHVS and CDR2 FQNEAQ. The CDR3 loop reads CASSLAFPTGGSHGYTF. The CDR3 DNA is TGTGCCAGCAGCTTAGCCTTCCCGACAGGGGGCAGCCATGGCTACACCTTC.

J is TRBJ2-5 and V is TRBV7-9, with D unclear. The germline V and J ends were trimmed by 5 bases and 3 bases, with 22 bases remaining between them. Germline-derived CDR1 and CDR2 are SEHNR and FQNEAQ (reference sequence). This CDR3 comprises 17 residues. In DNA, the CDR3 is TGTGCCAGCAGCCGCCTCCCAACGCGGCCCGATAAAGAGACCCAGTACTTC. Encoded protein: CASSRLPTRPDKETQYF.

J is TRBJ2-4 and V is TRBV6-5, with 9 bases matching TRBD1. Trimming took 2 bases from V and 10 from J; bases not matched to a gene: 0. The CDR3 covers 12 residues. From germline, CDR1 is MNHEY and CDR2 SVGAGI. DNA of the CDR3: TGTGCCAGCAGTTACGGGACAGGGATTCAGTACTTC. Translating gives CASSYGTGIQYF.

The rearrangement uses TRBV5-1 and TRBJ2-2, with 10 bases lining up with TRBD2. V trimming: 0 bases; J trimming: 4 bases; junction bases outside the gene matches: 3. The CDR3 is made up of 16 amino acids. Germline CDR1 and CDR2: SGHRS and YFSETQ. The CDR3 here is CASSLELAGITGELFF. The DNA for the CDR3 is TGCGCCAGCAGCTTGGAACTAGCGGGGATCACCGGGGAGCTGTTTTTT.